This T cell receptor (beta chain) was observed in a study of cytomegalovirus exposure and HLA in healthy donors. Study-wide results and limits: Another analysis was done later, and it associated approximately 18,000 TCR beta sequences with HLA alleles at 0.05 false discovery rate. In a later analysis, TCR beta V- and J-gene trimming was associated with a missense DCLRE1C variant. Earlier analysis found most TCR beta V segments productive about 90% or about 30% of the time.

PCR was performed using 60 Vbeta and 13 Jbeta primers. Clones were sequenced by immunoSEQ multiplex PCR, and TCRdb holds only the in-frame ones, with some missing. This table holds 100,000 to 150,000 clones, more than 65% found once. Concerning this clone: Its matching antigen is unknown.

Per the germline V gene, CDR1 is MNHEY and CDR2 is SVGAGI. The CDR3 is 13 amino acids. The V end was cut by 6 bases, the J end by 4 bases, with 10 bases between. This chain links TRBV6-5 with TRBJ2-1; unclear D gene. The source is a young man in good health and CMV-seronegative. The sample comprised PBMCs. CDR3 amino acids: CASRFDWYNEQFF. The CDR3 nucleotides are TGTGCCAGCAGGTTTGACTGGTACAATGAGCAGTTCTTC.